This T cell receptor (beta chain) is from a study of blood T cell repertoires in COVID-19. For the study at large: Sites across the United States, Italy and Spain contributed samples from acute and convalescent COVID-19. T cells, B-cell-depleted T cells, or PBMCs provided the cDNA or gDNA that served as material.

In the original workflow: Counts of nucleated cells, estimated from reference gene primer amplification, were obtained. The protocol was immunoSEQ multiplex PCR, while the TCRdb copy is restricted to in-frame clones and leaves out a portion. That table is the source of V, J and clone size, and D and trimming were worked out from the DNA. The table lists roughly 180,000 clones, about 95% of them singletons. Germline V gene data show CDR1 as SEHNR and CDR2 as FQNEAQ (reference sequence). J lost 9 bases, V lost 1 base, and 6 bases had no gene match. This CDR3 spans 14 amino acids. Patients of the Seattle cohort, enrolled during active infection, were followed longitudinally.

This TCR was sampled from a young man with COVID-19, enrolled during active disease. J is TRBJ1-2 and V is TRBV7-9; 9 bases agree with TRBD1. The specimen sequenced was peripheral blood. CDR3 bases: TGTGCCAGCAGCTTAGATGGGACAGGGTCCAGCTACACCTTC. Protein product: CASSLDGTGSSYTF. Together with reference TRBV7-9 and TRBJ1-2, the CDR3 gives the full variable domain: DTGVSQNPRHKITKRGQNVTFRCDPISEHNRLYWYRQTLGQGPEFLTYFQNEAQLEKSRLLSDRFSAERPKGSFSTLEIQRTEQGDSAMYLCASSLDGTGSSYTFGSGTRLTVV.